This T cell receptor beta chain was identified in a study of cytomegalovirus exposure and HLA in healthy donors. The overall study: When fewer than 500 donors were genotyped, more than 70% of them were found to fall in the Caucasian-associated ancestry cluster. General study results and limits: After further analysis at a later stage, roughly 15,000 TCR beta sequences were associated with HLA alleles at 0.05 false discovery rate. Most TCRs appeared rarely, but some public TCRs recurred in many donors. An Asian-associated ancestry cluster reportedly showed fewer N-insertions than the roughly 670-donor mean in a later analysis.

The CDR3 is 15 amino acids. The V gene's germline CDR1 is LNHDA and CDR2 SQIVND (reference sequence). V lost 3 bases to trimming and J lost 4 bases, with 15 bases between them. Points on this clone: Its target is not known.

Researchers ran the PCR with 60 Vbeta and 13 Jbeta primers. Here immunoSEQ multiplex PCR was the method, and the copy in TCRdb shows in-frame clones only, minus some. Counted here are tens of thousands of clones, around 82% occurring once; the ten biggest clones make up 6%. The chain joins TRBV19 to TRBJ2-5; D might be TRBD2 (6 bases). The TCR originated in a male donor in good health and CMV-seronegative. The sequenced material came from PBMCs. This CDR3 is CASSMGIGGGETQYF. The CDR3, as DNA: TGTGCCAGTAGTATGGGGATTGGGGGAGGAGAGACCCAGTACTTC. Together with reference TRBV19 and TRBJ2-5, the CDR3 gives the full variable domain: DGGITQSPKYLFRKEGQNVTLSCEQNLNHDAMYWYRQDPGQGLRLIYYSQIVNDFQKGDIAEGYSVSREKKESFPLTVTSAQKNPTAFYLCASSMGIGGGETQYFGPGTRLLVL.